The 18 T cell receptor beta chains reported below all come from one sample, sequenced in a study of T cells expressing NK-cell markers. Reanalyzing the 5' RACE reads, TCRdb keeps one entry per CDR3 protein, without DNA. The ten top clones account for roughly 21%, within a sample of approximately 170,000 distinct CDR3 sequences. The sequencing input was blood T cells: a sorted CD56 or NKG2C T cell subset, CD4+ or CD8+ T cells, or bulk PBMC T cells (not recorded which). The receptors derive from a man aged 18-75 years in good health.

The chain employs TRBV29-1 and TRBJ1-2; TCRdb's D gene call, TRBD1, goes unchecked for lack of DNA. Germline loops: CDR1 SQVTM, CDR2 ANQGSEA. This CDR3 spans 17 amino acids. The CDR3 reads CSAWFVAGGAQNDGYTF.

The genes are TRBV15 and TRBJ1-2; TCRdb's D gene call, TRBD1, goes unchecked for lack of DNA. The CDR3 totals 16 residues. Per germline, CDR1 LNHNV and CDR2 YYDKDF (reference sequence). The CDR3 here is CATSRGRVEVNYGYTF.

The chain combines TRBV9 with TRBJ2-1; TCRdb names TRBD2, which stays unverified in the absence of DNA. The CDR3 is 13 amino acids. Germline loops: CDR1 SGDLS, CDR2 YYNGEE. CDR3 protein: CASSVDPGPEQFF.

V gene TRBV7-3 combines with J gene TRBJ2-7. CDR3 length: 13 amino acids. Per germline, CDR1 SGHTA and CDR2 FQGTGA. The chain's CDR3 is CASSLYKGLKQYF.

This chain uses TRBV7-9 with TRBJ2-7. The CDR3 spans 15 residues. CDR1 and CDR2 from the germline V gene are SEHNR and FQNEAQ (reference sequence). This chain's CDR3 is CASSLASAYSYEQYF.

This chain uses TRBV23-1 with TRBJ2-5; the D call of TRBD1 rests on TCRdb alone, since no DNA is present to check it. TRBV23-1 is an open reading frame whose function is uncertain. The CDR3 covers 13 residues. The CDR3 reads CASSQSGEETQYF.

The rearrangement links TRBV4-1 to TRBJ1-1; TCRdb calls TRBD1, which cannot be checked without DNA. In germline, CDR1 is MGHRA, CDR2 YSYEKL. There are 14 residues in the CDR3. The CDR3 sequence is CASSQDGGGAEAFF.

The chain uses TRBV11-1 and TRBJ2-5; TCRdb's assignment of TRBD2 cannot be checked, as there is no DNA. This CDR3 spans 18 amino acids. The V gene's germline CDR1 is SGHAT and CDR2 FQDESV (reference sequence). CDR3 loop: CASSLDVILAGARETQYF. The full variable domain, with the rest looked up from reference TRBV11-1 and TRBJ2-5, is EAEVAQSPRYKITEKSQAVAFWCDPISGHATLYWYRQILGQGPELLVQFQDESVVDDSQLPKDRFSAERLKGVDSTLKIQPAELGDSAMYLCASSLDVILAGARETQYFGPGTRLLVL.

The chain recombines TRBV13 with TRBJ2-1; TCRdb proposes TRBD1, but this gene call is untestable without DNA. The CDR3 spans 16 residues. The germline gives CDR1 PRHDT, CDR2 FYEKMQ (reference sequence). The CDR3 reads CASSPPSGAAYNEQFF.

The V and J genes are TRBV7-9 and TRBJ1-1. CDR1 and CDR2 (germline): SEHNR, FQNEAQ (reference sequence). The CDR3 sequence is 13 residues long. The CDR3: CASSLGWVTEAFF.

The rearrangement uses TRBV20-1 and TRBJ1-6; the D call from TCRdb, TRBD1, cannot be confirmed without DNA. The CDR3 extends over 14 amino acids. Germline CDR1 DFQATT, CDR2 SNEGSKA (reference sequence). CDR3: CSARDPRDNSPLHF.

CDR3 loop: CSAESELQETQYF. V usage is TRBV20-1 and J usage is TRBJ2-5. Per the germline V gene, CDR1 is DFQATT and CDR2 is SNEGSKA (reference sequence). CDR3 length: 13 amino acids.

V and J are TRBV25-1 and TRBJ2-7; TCRdb indicates TRBD1, and absent DNA this call remains unverified. Looked up from germline, CDR1 is MGHDK and CDR2 is SYGVNS. The length of the CDR3 is 16 residues. The chain's CDR3 is CASSDPVAGGILEQYF.

The chain carries TRBV10-3 and TRBJ1-2; the D call from TCRdb, TRBD1, cannot be confirmed without DNA. In germline, CDR1 is ENHRY, CDR2 SYGVKD. The CDR3 runs to 16 residues. The CDR3 here is CAISEGGDSFYYGYTF.

J is TRBJ1-1 and V is TRBV2; lacking DNA, the TRBD1 call made by TCRdb goes unchecked. The length of the CDR3 is 17 residues. Looked up from germline, CDR1 is SNHLY and CDR2 is FYNNEI. This CDR3 is CASSVDRGYPLNTEAFF.

The chain has TRBV19 and TRBJ2-1; TCRdb indicates TRBD1, and absent DNA this call remains unverified. This CDR3 region has 17 residues. Per the germline V gene, CDR1 is LNHDA and CDR2 is SQIVND (reference sequence). CDR3 residues: CASSIWVGGGLVNEQFF.

The chain couples TRBV6-1 to TRBJ2-6; TCRdb proposes TRBD1, but this gene call is untestable without DNA. The germline V gene has CDR1 MNHNS and CDR2 SASEGT. The CDR3 runs 17 residues. CDR3 loop: CASIADRGPSGANVLTF.

The chain carries TRBV11-2 and TRBJ2-2. The CDR3 extends over 12 amino acids. Germline values: CDR1 SGHAT, CDR2 FQNNGV. This CDR3 reads CASSYVLGELFF.